The 32 T cell receptor beta chains presented below share a single source sample, sequenced in a study of blood T cell repertoires in COVID-19. The data were produced by immunoSEQ multiplex PCR, yet TCRdb's version contains in-frame clones alone and is incomplete. The sample contains over 150,000 clones, around 80% of which appear only once. Sequences were obtained from PBMCs or T cells enriched from blood (not recorded which). The source is a woman aged 70 to 79 in a cohort exposed to, infected with or recovered from COVID-19 (not recorded which).

This clone came up a few times. This chain links TRBV7-3 with TRBJ1-5; TRBD1 matches at 9 bases. J gave up 4 bases and V 5 bases, and 3 bases lay outside the gene matches. Germline-derived CDR1 and CDR2 are SGHTA and FQGTGA. The CDR3 has 14 amino acids. The CDR3 DNA reads TGTGCCAGCAGCCCGACAGGGGGTAATCAGCCCCAGCATTTT. Amino acids: CASSPTGGNQPQHF.

This clone was detected once. V usage is TRBV5-1 and J usage is TRBJ2-7; 13 nucleotides line up with TRBD2. The CDR3 has 16 residues. Germline CDR1 reads SGHRS; CDR2 reads YFSETQ. The J segment lost 6 bases and the V segment lost 0 bases, leaving 6 bases of the junction unmatched. Written as DNA, the CDR3 is TGCGCCAGCAGCTTGGCTGGACTAGCGGGAGAGGCCGAGCAGTACTTC. It translates to CASSLAGLAGEAEQYF.

The chain joins TRBV20-1 to TRBJ2-2; TRBD1 aligns across 8 bases. Germline V lookup: CDR1 DFQATT, CDR2 SNEGSKA (reference sequence). V trimming: 3 bases; J trimming: 6 bases; junction bases outside the gene matches: 6. The CDR3 runs to 14 residues. The CDR3 loop reads CSASRTGIPGELFF. CDR3 DNA sequence: TGCAGTGCTAGTAGGACAGGGATTCCCGGGGAGCTGTTTTTT.

The chain links TRBV7-3 to TRBJ2-5; 7 bases are shared with TRBD2. Trimming at V came to 2 bases and at J to 8 bases, leaving 11 bases not matched to a gene. The V gene's germline CDR1 is SGHTA and CDR2 FQGTGA. The CDR3 spans 15 residues. The CDR3 reads CASSLSSGTLSTQYF. The DNA of the CDR3 is TGTGCCAGCAGCTTATCTAGCGGAACCCTTTCCACCCAGTACTTC.

This chain uses TRBV5-1 with TRBJ1-4, with unresolved D. Trimming stripped 0 bases from V and 7 bases from J, with 13 bases between. The CDR3 is made up of 15 amino acids. Per the germline V gene, CDR1 is SGHRS and CDR2 is YFSETQ. The CDR3, as DNA: TGCGCCAGCAGCTTGGACCCCTATGAGGGTGAAAAACTGTTTTTT. Encoded protein: CASSLDPYEGEKLFF.

The rearrangement links TRBV5-4 to TRBJ2-1; D is ambiguous. This CDR3 spans 13 amino acids. Germline V gene data show CDR1 as SGHNT and CDR2 as YYREEE (reference sequence). The ends were cut back, 0 bases at V and 5 bases at J, with 6 bases in the middle. CDR3 nucleotide sequence: TGTGCCAGCAGCTTGGGCCAGGACAATGAGCAGTTCTTC. Protein: CASSLGQDNEQFF.

The CDR3 DNA sequence: TGCGCCAGCAGCTTCGGGACAGATTATGGCTACACCTTC. Translated: CASSFGTDYGYTF. The gene calls are TRBV5-1 and TRBJ1-2, with 7 bases lining up with TRBD1. V gave up 2 bases and J gave up 5 bases; unmatched junction bases: 3. The CDR3 is made up of 13 amino acids. Germline values: CDR1 SGHRS, CDR2 YFSETQ.

The chain couples TRBV3-1 (or the pseudogene TRBV3-2) to TRBJ1-1; 9 bases are shared with TRBD1. With V trimmed by 5 bases and J by 5 bases, 6 bases remained unmatched. The germline V gene has CDR1 LGHDT and CDR2 YNNKEL (reference sequence). This CDR3 contains 14 residues. Here the CDR3 DNA reads TGTGCCAGCAGCAAACAGGGGGCGTGGACTGAAGCTTTCTTT. It is translated as CASSKQGAWTEAFF.

This chain connects TRBV21-1 to TRBJ2-7; the table assigns TRBD2, which was not confirmed against the DNA. TRBV21-1 is deemed a pseudogene. This CDR3 contains 16 residues. CDR3 protein: CASIIGREVPRYEQYF. CDR3 nucleotides: TGTGCCAGCATAATAGGGCGGGAGGTCCCTAGATACGAGCAGTACTTC.

In regard to this clone: Other DNA sequences in this sample translate to the same CDR3. This sequence joins TRBV4-2 and TRBJ2-7, with D possibly matching TRBD2 (5 bases). Trimming removed 1 base from V and 6 bases from J, with 7 bases in between. The CDR3 consists of 12 residues. CDR1 and CDR2 (germline): LGHNA, YNFKEQ. The CDR3, as DNA: TGTGCCAGCAGCCAAGTAGCGAGCGAGCAGTACTTC. Protein sequence: CASSQVASEQYF.

The chain is built from TRBV20-1 and TRBJ1-4, with D maybe TRBD1 (5 bases). Trimming left V 6 bases short and J 8 bases short, with 16 bases between. CDR1 is DFQATT, CDR2 SNEGSKA, per germline (reference sequence). The length of the CDR3 is 13 residues. CDR3 amino acids: CSASPGAAEKLFF. The CDR3 region has the DNA TGCAGTGCAAGTCCTGGGGCTGCAGAAAAACTGTTTTTT.

The table lists this clone with a few counts. This chain joins TRBV11-3 and TRBJ2-2; TRBD1 aligns across 10 bases. The junction had 14 bases not matched to a gene; V was cut back by 4 bases and J by 0 bases. The germline gives CDR1 SGHNT, CDR2 YENEEA. There are 20 residues in the CDR3. CDR3 nucleotide sequence: TGTGCCAGCAGCTCATACCGGGACAGGGGCTGGCCCCCGAACACCGGGGAGCTGTTTTTT. Protein product: CASSSYRDRGWPPNTGELFF.

This clone was observed a few times. This chain links TRBV6-6 with TRBJ1-1; D is perhaps TRBD1 (5 bases). Germline lookup yields CDR1 MNHNY and CDR2 SVGAGI (reference sequence). V was cut by 5 bases and J by 3 bases, with 10 bases left in between. The CDR3 extends over 13 amino acids. CDR3 nucleotide sequence: TGTGCCAGCAGTACGCGGGGGGACACTGAAGCTTTCTTT. Protein: CASSTRGDTEAFF.

The chain is built from TRBV7-2 and TRBJ1-2, with 8 bases that match TRBD1. In germline, CDR1 is SGHTA, CDR2 FQGNSA. The V segment lost 5 bases and the J segment 2 bases; nucleotides outside the gene matches: 7. The CDR3 is made up of 15 amino acids. CDR3: CASSHGQGTNYGYTF. The CDR3 DNA is TGTGCCAGCAGCCATGGACAGGGCACGAACTATGGCTACACCTTC.

V is TRBV19 and J is TRBJ2-1, with 11 bases fitting TRBD2. The V gene's germline CDR1 is LNHDA and CDR2 SQIVND (reference sequence). Trimming removed 4 bases from V and 10 bases from J; junction bases left unmatched: 6. The CDR3 extends over 14 amino acids. In nucleotides, the CDR3 is TGTGCCAGTAGTAGGGGACTAGCGGAGCTAGAGCAGTTCTTC. It specifies CASSRGLAELEQFF.

J is TRBJ2-3 and V is TRBV4-2; D might be TRBD1 (5 bases). The length of the CDR3 is 14 residues. V shed 5 bases and J shed 2 bases, with 11 bases lying between them. CDR1 is LGHNA, CDR2 YNFKEQ, per germline. CDR3 sequence reads: CASSSTANTDTQYF. The CDR3 bases are TGTGCCAGCAGCTCGACAGCGAACACAGATACGCAGTATTTT.

V gene TRBV28 combines with J gene TRBJ1-2; D might be TRBD1 (6 bases). This CDR3 has 13 amino acids. CDR1 and CDR2 from the germline V gene are MDHEN and SYDVKM. V lost 7 bases to trimming and J lost 8 bases, with 17 bases between them. CDR3 DNA: TGTGCCAGCAACGTCGTGGGGGCTGAGGGCTACACCTTC. This sequence encodes CASNVVGAEGYTF.

This chain connects TRBV14 to TRBJ2-1, with TRBD2 matching over 8 bases. CDR1 and CDR2 (germline): SGHDN, FVKESK. The V segment lost 4 bases and the J segment 3 bases; nucleotides outside the gene matches: 8. The CDR3 covers 16 residues. CDR3 residues: CASSPHGRGGYNEQFF. The CDR3, as DNA: TGTGCCAGCAGCCCCCACGGGAGGGGAGGCTACAATGAGCAGTTCTTC. Full variable domain (remainder filled in from reference TRBV14 and TRBJ2-1): EAGVTQFPSHSVIEKGQTVTLRCDPISGHDNLYWYRRVMGKEIKFLLHFVKESKQDESGMPNNRFLAERTGGTYSTLKVQPAELEDSGVYFCASSPHGRGGYNEQFFGPGTRLTVL.

V gene TRBV5-1 combines with J gene TRBJ2-1, with a possible D match to TRBD1 (7 bases). Germline CDR1 and CDR2: SGHRS and YFSETQ. The CDR3 sequence is 17 residues long. V was trimmed by 1 base and J by 7 bases, leaving 21 bases between them. The CDR3 is CASSLILEQGGGNEQFF. CDR3 in DNA: TGCGCCAGCAGCTTGATCCTTGAGCAGGGGGGCGGGAATGAGCAGTTCTTC.

The chain recombines TRBV30 with TRBJ2-7; TRBD1 matches 9 bases. CDR1 GTSNPN and CDR2 SVGIG come from the germline V gene (reference sequence). The CDR3 consists of 14 residues. Trimming cost V 3 bases and J 3 bases; bases outside gene matches: 6. In nucleotides, the CDR3 is TGTGCCTGGAGAGCCCGGGACAGGGTCTACGAGCAGTACTTC. It is translated as CAWRARDRVYEQYF.

This clone showed up just once. The chain combines TRBV7-3 with TRBJ1-2; D might be TRBD1 (5 bases). Germline CDR1 reads SGHTA; CDR2 reads FQGTGA. This CDR3 is 13 amino acids long. V was clipped by 5 bases and J by 8 bases, with 15 bases between them. Written as DNA, the CDR3 is TGTGCCAGCAGCGACCGGACATTAAGCGGCTACACCTTC. Amino acids: CASSDRTLSGYTF.

This clone came up a few times. This chain joins TRBV7-2 and TRBJ2-6; D uncertain. The CDR3 spans 13 residues. Trimming removed 3 bases from V and 2 bases from J, with 2 bases in between. In germline, CDR1 is SGHTA, CDR2 FQGNSA. CDR3 residues: CASSFAGANVLTF. CDR3 DNA: TGTGCCAGCAGCTTCGCTGGGGCCAACGTCCTGACTTTC.

The chain uses TRBV24-1 and TRBJ2-1, with 13 nucleotides matching TRBD2. The length of the CDR3 is 17 residues. J was trimmed by 10 bases and V by 3 bases; bases with no gene match: 11. The germline CDR1 and CDR2 sequences are KGHDR and SFDVKD. CDR3 in DNA: TGTGCCACCAGTGATACAACCGGGACTAGCGGGATCGGGGAGCAGTTCTTC. Amino acid sequence: CATSDTTGTSGIGEQFF.

The rearrangement uses TRBV7-9 and TRBJ1-2; 7 nucleotides align to TRBD1. CDR1 and CDR2 from the germline V gene are SEHNR and FQNEAQ (reference sequence). The ends lost 1 base at V and 5 bases at J; junction bases unmatched: 13. This CDR3 spans 17 amino acids. The CDR3 DNA reads as TGTGCCAGCAGCTTAGGTCCTGGGACAGAATCCACATATGGCTACACCTTC. It yields the protein CASSLGPGTESTYGYTF.

J is TRBJ1-4 and V is TRBV11-1; no definite D call. V was clipped by 8 bases and J by 7 bases, with 8 bases between them. The CDR3 has 11 amino acids. Germline loops: CDR1 SGHAT, CDR2 FQDESV (reference sequence). The CDR3, as DNA: TGTGCCAGCGCGAGCGGTGAAAAACTGTTTTTT. It codes for CASASGEKLFF.

V usage is TRBV15 and J usage is TRBJ1-2, with unresolved D. Germline lookup yields CDR1 LNHNV and CDR2 YYDKDF (reference sequence). The CDR3 runs 14 residues. V lost 0 bases and J lost 10, with 15 bases in between. The CDR3 DNA follows: TGTGCCACCAGCAGAGACCGAAGTCTAGGAGACTACACCTTC. Translation: CATSRDRSLGDYTF.

V usage is TRBV6-1 and J usage is TRBJ2-7; TRBD1 aligns across 7 bases. The CDR3 has 12 residues. CDR1 is MNHNS and CDR2 is SASEGT in the germline V gene. J was trimmed by 5 bases and V by 2 bases; bases with no gene match: 0. The CDR3 coding sequence is TGTGCCAGCAGTGAACAGGGGGACGAGCAGTACTTC. Amino acid sequence: CASSEQGDEQYF.

V gene TRBV18 combines with J gene TRBJ1-1; weak D call: TRBD1 (5 bases). The CDR3 totals 14 residues. Trimming stripped 5 bases from V and 3 bases from J, with 13 bases between. CDR1 is KGHSH, CDR2 LQKENI, per germline. CDR3 sequence reads: CASSSQDSYTEAFF. As DNA, the CDR3 is TGTGCCAGCTCATCGCAAGACAGTTACACTGAAGCTTTCTTT.

This chain uses TRBV5-1 with TRBJ1-1, with 9 bases lining up with TRBD1. With V trimmed by 3 bases and J by 6 bases, 9 bases remained unmatched. There are 15 residues in the CDR3. Germline CDR1 SGHRS, CDR2 YFSETQ. In DNA, the CDR3 is TGCGCCAGCAGCTCGGGACAGGGTTCAATAGCTGAAGCTTTCTTT. Protein product: CASSSGQGSIAEAFF. Full variable domain (outside the CDR3, taken from reference TRBV5-1 and TRBJ1-1): KAGVTQTPRYLIKTRGQQVTLSCSPISGHRSVSWYQQTPGQGLQFLFEYFSETQRNKGNFPGRFSGRQFSNSRSEMNVSTLELGDSALYLCASSSGQGSIAEAFFGQGTRLTVV.

The gene calls are TRBV12-3 or TRBV12-4 and TRBJ2-1; 9 bases agree with TRBD1. The CDR3 covers 12 residues. The V gene end was trimmed by 6 bases and the J gene end by 12 bases; junction bases not matched to a gene: 6. The CDR3 loop is CASSPTGGVQFF. CDR3 coding DNA: TGTGCCAGCAGCCCCACAGGGGGCGTGCAGTTCTTC.

This chain connects TRBV5-1 to TRBJ2-7, with D tentatively TRBD1 (5 bases). Trimming pared 0 bases from V and 0 bases from J, leaving 7 bases between. Germline loops: CDR1 SGHRS, CDR2 YFSETQ. This CDR3 comprises 14 residues. The DNA of the CDR3 is TGCGCCAGCAGCTTGGTAAGGGGCTCCTACGAGCAGTACTTC. Its protein is CASSLVRGSYEQYF.

V gene TRBV15 combines with J gene TRBJ1-2; 11 positions match TRBD1. Germline-derived CDR1 and CDR2 are LNHNV and YYDKDF (reference sequence). With V trimmed by 4 bases and J by 8 bases, 6 bases remained unmatched. The CDR3 is 14 amino acids. DNA of the CDR3: TGTGCCACCAGCACTGGACAGGGGGCCGAGGGCTACACCTTC. Protein: CATSTGQGAEGYTF.